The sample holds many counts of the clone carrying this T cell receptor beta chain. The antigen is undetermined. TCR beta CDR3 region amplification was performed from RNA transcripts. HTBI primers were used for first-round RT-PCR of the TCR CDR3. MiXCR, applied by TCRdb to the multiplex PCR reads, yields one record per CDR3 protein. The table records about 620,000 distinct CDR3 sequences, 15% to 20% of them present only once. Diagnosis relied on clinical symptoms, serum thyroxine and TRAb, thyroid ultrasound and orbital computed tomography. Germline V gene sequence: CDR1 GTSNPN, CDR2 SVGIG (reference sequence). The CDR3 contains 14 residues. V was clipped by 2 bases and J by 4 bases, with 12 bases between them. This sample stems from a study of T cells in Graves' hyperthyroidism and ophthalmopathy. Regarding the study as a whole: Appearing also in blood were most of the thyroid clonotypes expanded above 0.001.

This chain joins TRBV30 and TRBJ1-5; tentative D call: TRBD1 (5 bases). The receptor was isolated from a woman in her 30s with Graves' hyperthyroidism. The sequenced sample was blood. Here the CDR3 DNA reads TGTGCCTGGAGTAAGGGGTCGTGGAATCAGCCCCAGCATTTT. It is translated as CAWSKGSWNQPQHF.